This passage covers 20 T cell receptor beta chains from one sample sequenced in a study of blood T cell repertoires in COVID-19. Sequenced by immunoSEQ multiplex PCR; TCRdb stores in-frame clones only, minus some. Altogether about 46,000 clones are present, more than 70% being singletons, with the ten largest covering around 6%. Input material: peripheral blood. These receptors came from a woman of 80 years or more with acute or convalescent COVID-19.

Worth noting for this clone: Other DNA sequences within the sample encode an identical CDR3. The chain links TRBV7-8 to TRBJ1-2, with no clear D. Germline CDR1 SGHVS, CDR2 FQNEAQ. V lost 1 base and J 4 bases, leaving 7 bases between the germline ends. The CDR3 is 13 residues long. The CDR3 spells CASSLGGSYGYTF. CDR3 bases: TGTGCCAGCAGCTTAGGTGGGAGCTATGGCTACACCTTC.

This clone was found a few times. The chain joins TRBV9 to TRBJ2-5; 10 nucleotides match TRBD2. Germline trimming cut 0 bases from V and 1 base from J; bases unmatched to any gene: 6. This CDR3 has 17 residues. Per germline, CDR1 SGDLS and CDR2 YYNGEE. The DNA for the CDR3 is TGTGCCAGCAGCGTAGCCGCTAGCGGGGGCACCCAAGAGACCCAGTACTTC. This encodes CASSVAASGGTQETQYF.

The chain has TRBV14 and TRBJ1-2; TRBD1 might be the D (5 bases). V lost 0 bases, J lost 7 bases, and 12 bases lay in between. Germline-derived CDR1 and CDR2 are SGHDN and FVKESK. This CDR3 has 14 amino acids. DNA of the CDR3: TGTGCCAGCAGCCAAGATCAGCGGAGGGGTGGCTACACCTTC. Encoded protein: CASSQDQRRGGYTF.

V and J are TRBV7-2 and TRBJ1-6, with D perhaps matching TRBD1 (6 bases). This CDR3 contains 15 residues. The germline V and J ends were trimmed by 1 base and 6 bases, with 10 bases remaining between them. Germline V gene sequence: CDR1 SGHTA, CDR2 FQGNSA. DNA of the CDR3: TGTGCCAGCAGCTTAGGATCCAGGGGTAATTCACCCCTCCACTTT. As protein: CASSLGSRGNSPLHF.

This chain uses TRBV19 with TRBJ2-7; TRBD1 aligns across 9 bases. Looked up from germline, CDR1 is LNHDA and CDR2 is SQIVND (reference sequence). The CDR3 has 16 amino acids. V dropped 3 bases and J dropped 3; count of bases not matched to a gene: 9. In DNA, the CDR3 is TGTGCCAGTAGTATCGGGGGAGGGACAGGGATCTACGAGCAGTACTTC. Translating it yields CASSIGGGTGIYEQYF.

The V and J genes are TRBV19 and TRBJ1-2, with 8 bases that match TRBD1. The CDR3 loop spans 15 amino acids. V lost 5 bases and J lost 8; bases outside the gene matches: 13. The germline CDR1 and CDR2 sequences are LNHDA and SQIVND (reference sequence). CDR3 sequence (DNA): TGTGCCAGTAGTCTCTCGGACAGGGTCGTTCGGGGCTACACCTTC. Protein: CASSLSDRVVRGYTF.

The chain combines TRBV6-5 with TRBJ1-5; D is perhaps TRBD1 (5 bases). V gave up 6 bases and J gave up 3 bases, with 12 bases separating them. The CDR3 totals 14 residues. Germline V lookup: CDR1 MNHEY, CDR2 SVGAGI. In DNA form, the CDR3 reads TGTGCCAGCAGGCCGACAGCACTCAATCAGCCCCAGCATTTT. Its translation: CASRPTALNQPQHF.

The table lists this clone with a count of one. The chain has TRBV2 and TRBJ1-4, with D perhaps matching TRBD1 (5 bases). V dropped 9 bases and J dropped 6 bases, with 23 bases sitting between them. The V gene's germline CDR1 is SNHLY and CDR2 FYNNEI. CDR3 length: 16 amino acids. CDR3 in amino acids: CARGKPTSQGYEKLFF. DNA of the CDR3: TGTGCCAGGGGAAAACCTACGAGTCAGGGCTATGAAAAACTGTTTTTT.

The chain is built from TRBV18 and TRBJ1-6; the D is unclear. The ends were cut back, 1 base at V and 8 bases at J, with 12 bases in the middle. The CDR3 extends over 15 amino acids. Germline loops: CDR1 KGHSH, CDR2 LQKENI. The CDR3 loop reads CASSPRLTADSPLHF. The CDR3 nucleotides read TGTGCCAGCTCACCACGGTTAACAGCTGATTCACCCCTCCACTTT.

The rearrangement joins TRBV21-1 to TRBJ2-3; TRBD1, the table's D call, was not compared with the DNA. TRBV21-1 is described as a pseudogene. The CDR3 totals 16 residues. As DNA, the CDR3 is TGTGCCAGCAAGTCCCCCCGCAGGGAAAGTACAGATACGCAGTATTTT. Its protein is CASKSPRRESTDTQYF.

The V gene is TRBV19, the J gene TRBJ1-4; 8 positions agree with TRBD1. CDR3 size: 15 residues. Germline V lookup: CDR1 LNHDA, CDR2 SQIVND (reference sequence). The J segment lost 1 base and the V segment lost 3 bases, leaving 1 base of the junction unmatched. This chain's CDR3 is CASSIDRGTNEKLFF. CDR3 in DNA: TGTGCCAGTAGTATCGACAGGGGAACTAATGAAAAACTGTTTTTT.

The chain has TRBV6-5 and TRBJ1-1; D is uncertain. CDR1 MNHEY and CDR2 SVGAGI come from the germline V gene. This CDR3 is built from 16 residues. V lost 2 bases, J lost 1 base, and 14 bases lay in between. CDR3 region: CASSYAIRTGNTEAFF. In DNA, the CDR3 is TGTGCCAGCAGTTACGCGATTCGGACTGGGAACACTGAAGCTTTCTTT.

This chain joins TRBV14 and TRBJ1-2, with 7 bases fitting TRBD1. V was clipped by 2 bases and J by 4 bases; unmatched bases: 13. The CDR3 runs 17 residues. Germline V lookup: CDR1 SGHDN, CDR2 FVKESK. CDR3 amino acids: CASSQFAEPGQRYGYTF. The CDR3 DNA follows: TGTGCCAGCAGCCAATTCGCTGAACCGGGACAGCGCTATGGCTACACCTTC.

J is TRBJ1-5 and V is TRBV2; no clear D gene. The germline gives CDR1 SNHLY, CDR2 FYNNEI. The ends were cut back, 2 bases at V and 6 bases at J, with 8 bases in the middle. This CDR3 is built from 13 residues. For the CDR3, the DNA is TGTGCCAGCAGTGAAAGTCGGGGTCAGCCCCAGCATTTT. It specifies CASSESRGQPQHF.

V and J are TRBV7-2 and TRBJ1-1; TRBD1 aligns across 7 bases. The CDR3 extends over 15 amino acids. V lost 4 bases to trimming and J lost 2 bases; unmatched junction nucleotides: 7. From germline, CDR1 is SGHTA and CDR2 FQGNSA. This CDR3 is CASSSRTGPNTEAFF. The CDR3 coding sequence is TGTGCCAGCAGCTCACGGACAGGCCCCAACACTGAAGCTTTCTTT. Full variable domain (missing parts from reference TRBV7-2 and TRBJ1-1): GAGVSQSPSNKVTEKGKDVELRCDPISGHTALYWYRQSLGQGLEFLIYFQGNSAPDKSGLPSDRFSAERTGGSVSTLTIQRTQQEDSAVYLCASSSRTGPNTEAFFGQGTRLTVV.

This chain uses TRBV30 with TRBJ2-5; TRBD2 aligns across 7 bases. The CDR3 spans 15 residues. V lost 4 bases and J lost 2; bases outside the gene matches: 10. The germline CDR1 and CDR2 sequences are GTSNPN and SVGIG (reference sequence). The CDR3 bases are TGTGCCTGGACCTGGGGGGGGACTATTCAAGAGACCCAGTACTTC. This translates into CAWTWGGTIQETQYF.

This chain links TRBV4-2 with TRBJ1-2; 9 bases agree with TRBD1. The V gene end was trimmed by 1 base and the J gene end by 7 bases; junction bases not matched to a gene: 7. Germline V gives CDR1 LGHNA, CDR2 YNFKEQ. The CDR3 sequence is 15 residues long. The CDR3 spells CASSQARTGESGYTF. Written as DNA, the CDR3 is TGTGCCAGCAGCCAAGCCCGGACAGGGGAATCTGGCTACACCTTC.

This clone was detected only a few times. The V call is TRBV2, the J call TRBJ2-7, with D perhaps matching TRBD1 (7 bases). Looked up from germline, CDR1 is SNHLY and CDR2 is FYNNEI. V was cut by 4 bases and J by 2 bases, with 12 bases left in between. The CDR3 loop spans 14 amino acids. The CDR3 reads CASSVAGGTYEQYF. The DNA for the CDR3 is TGTGCCAGCAGTGTGGCAGGGGGGACCTACGAGCAGTACTTC.

This rearrangement joins TRBV19 to TRBJ1-4, with 9 bases lining up with TRBD1. Unmatched junction bases numbered 12, after V lost 4 bases and J lost 6 bases. Germline CDR1 is LNHDA and CDR2 is SQIVND (reference sequence). This CDR3 has 17 residues. CDR3 amino acids: CASSTGQGLQLHEKLFF. Here the CDR3 DNA reads TGTGCCAGTAGTACGGGACAGGGCTTGCAACTACATGAAAAACTGTTTTTT.

The DNA of the CDR3 is TGCGCCAGCAGCTTGGGTCTCGCCGAGTACACAGATACGCAGTATTTT. Translation: CASSLGLAEYTDTQYF. The chain is built from TRBV5-1 and TRBJ2-3; D call uncertain. The CDR3 extends over 16 amino acids. Per the germline V gene, CDR1 is SGHRS and CDR2 is YFSETQ. The V end was cut by 0 bases, the J end by 2 bases, with 13 bases between.